The 32 T cell receptor beta chains reported below all come from one sample, sequenced in a study of blood T cell repertoires in COVID-19. Measured with immunoSEQ multiplex PCR; TCRdb has only the in-frame clones, and not every one. The sample shows approximately 330,000 clones, approximately 88% of them seen only once. Sequenced sample: peripheral blood. These receptors were taken from a man aged 30-40 years with COVID-19, enrolled during active disease.

The chain uses TRBV20-1 and TRBJ1-1; D gene ambiguous. This CDR3 is built from 11 residues. Per the germline V gene, CDR1 is DFQATT and CDR2 is SNEGSKA (reference sequence). V was cut by 3 bases and J by 7 bases, with 9 bases left in between. DNA for the CDR3: TGCAGTGCTAGTCGGGTTATTGAAGCTTTCTTT. Amino acids: CSASRVIEAFF.

V is TRBV21-1 and J is TRBJ2-1; the D call of TRBD2 is as the table states it, not checked on the DNA. TRBV21-1 is tagged as a pseudogene. This CDR3 has 14 residues. CDR3 protein: CASSDLLLAGVPFF. The CDR3, as DNA: TGTGCCAGCAGCGACCTTTTACTAGCGGGAGTTCCGTTCTTC.

The chain uses TRBV2 and TRBJ1-6, with D possibly being TRBD1 (5 bases). V shed 2 bases and J shed 10 bases, with 12 bases lying between them. This CDR3 has 14 residues. Germline V CDR1 and CDR2: SNHLY, FYNNEI. As DNA, the CDR3 is TGTGCCAGCAGTGAAATTGGGGCCCGGTCACCCCTCCACTTT. Translating gives CASSEIGARSPLHF.

The J gene is TRBJ2-1, the V gene TRBV5-4; D is unclear. CDR1 is SGHNT, CDR2 YYREEE, per germline (reference sequence). Trimming cost V 2 bases and J 0 bases, with 6 bases left between them. This CDR3 has 14 residues. Here the CDR3 DNA reads TGTGCCAGCAGCTTTTTCAACTCCTACAATGAGCAGTTCTTC. It translates to CASSFFNSYNEQFF.

J is TRBJ2-3 and V is TRBV10-3; 9 bases match TRBD2. CDR3 length: 13 residues. The V segment lost 10 bases and the J segment 4 bases; nucleotides outside the gene matches: 6. CDR1 and CDR2 (germline): ENHRY, SYGVKD. The CDR3 loop reads CATRGTSPDTQYF. The CDR3 nucleotides read TGTGCCACCCGTGGGACTAGCCCAGATACGCAGTATTTT.

CDR3 region: CASSPEDRGQDEQYF. The CDR3 DNA follows: TGTGCCAGCAGCCCCGAGGACAGGGGGCAGGACGAGCAGTACTTC. The rearrangement joins TRBV9 to TRBJ2-7, with 11 nucleotides matching TRBD1. The CDR3 sequence is 15 residues long. Germline CDR1 SGDLS, CDR2 YYNGEE. The V segment lost 4 bases and the J segment 5 bases; nucleotides outside the gene matches: 8.

This rearrangement joins TRBV2 to TRBJ1-2; TRBD1 matches at 9 bases. Germline CDR1 reads SNHLY; CDR2 reads FYNNEI. With V trimmed by 5 bases and J by 8 bases, 6 bases remained unmatched. The CDR3 length is 13 residues. CDR3 DNA sequence: TGTGCCAGCAGTAGGGAACAGGGGGCCGGCTACACCTTC. It is translated as CASSREQGAGYTF.

The chain combines TRBV7-9 with TRBJ2-5; tentative D call: TRBD1 (6 bases). Germline CDR1 SEHNR, CDR2 FQNEAQ (reference sequence). The CDR3 is 15 residues long. V shed 5 bases and J shed 2 bases, with 15 bases lying between them. The CDR3 DNA sequence: TGTGCCAGCAGCCCCTCGGGACACTCTCAAGAGACCCAGTACTTC. It codes for CASSPSGHSQETQYF.

In its sample, this clone was seen once. The chain employs TRBV24-1 and TRBJ2-3; D is perhaps TRBD1 (6 bases). Germline loops: CDR1 KGHDR, CDR2 SFDVKD. V was shortened by 4 bases and J by 6 bases, with 22 bases between the two germline ends. This CDR3 has 17 residues. For the CDR3, the DNA is TGTGCCACCAGTGAGTTGACAGGCTCCGTGTCCCCCGATACGCAGTATTTT. This gives the protein CATSELTGSVSPDTQYF.

The V and J genes are TRBV9 and TRBJ2-5; 12 bases match TRBD2. The germline V gene encodes CDR1 SGDLS and CDR2 YYNGEE. The CDR3 runs 17 residues. Losses at the gene ends were 0 bases for V and 2 bases for J; bases not matched to a gene: 5. CDR3 residues: CASSVGASGGVQETQYF. In DNA, the CDR3 is TGTGCCAGCAGCGTAGGGGCTAGCGGGGGGGTTCAAGAGACCCAGTACTTC.

The V call is TRBV7-9, the J call TRBJ1-4; D possibly corresponds to TRBD1 (5 bases). Germline CDR1 is SEHNR and CDR2 is FQNEAQ (reference sequence). V was shortened by 5 bases and J by 5 bases, with 27 bases between the two germline ends. This CDR3 has 19 amino acids. This CDR3 reads CASSIYLSDIGTRNEKLFF. CDR3 DNA: TGTGCCAGCAGCATCTATCTGTCGGACATAGGAACAAGGAATGAAAAACTGTTTTTT. The full variable domain, its missing parts supplied by reference TRBV7-9 and TRBJ1-4, is DTGVSQNPRHKITKRGQNVTFRCDPISEHNRLYWYRQTLGQGPEFLTYFQNEAQLEKSRLLSDRFSAERPKGSFSTLEIQRTEQGDSAMYLCASSIYLSDIGTRNEKLFFGSGTQLSVL.

The chain carries TRBV7-3 and TRBJ2-6; possibly TRBD1 for D (6 bases). Trimming stripped 5 bases from V and 4 bases from J, with 27 bases between. The length of the CDR3 is 20 residues. CDR1 and CDR2 (germline): SGHTA, FQGTGA. CDR3 DNA sequence: TGTGCCAGCAGCCGGCTACAGGGCAAGTCACGATTAGGGGGGGCCAACGTCCTGACTTTC. It codes for CASSRLQGKSRLGGANVLTF.

V is TRBV27 and J is TRBJ2-7, with 7 bases that match TRBD2. Germline V gene data show CDR1 as MNHEY and CDR2 as SMNVEV (reference sequence). Losses at the gene ends were 3 bases for V and 0 bases for J; bases not matched to a gene: 8. This CDR3 has 16 amino acids. The CDR3 bases are TGTGCCAGCAGTTTTTCAGCCGGGACTAACTCCTACGAGCAGTACTTC. Its translation: CASSFSAGTNSYEQYF.

The chain has TRBV5-1 and TRBJ2-7; 9 bases agree with TRBD1. The V gene end was trimmed by 2 bases and the J gene end by 2 bases; junction bases not matched to a gene: 5. The CDR3 has 15 residues. In germline, CDR1 is SGHRS, CDR2 YFSETQ. CDR3 sequence (DNA): TGCGCCAGCAGCTTTTCCGGGACAGGGCCCTACGAGCAGTACTTC. It codes for CASSFSGTGPYEQYF.

The chain couples TRBV16 to TRBJ1-2; 7 bases align to TRBD1. The V and J ends lost 2 bases and 4 bases, in that order; junction bases with no gene match: 10. The CDR3 loop spans 16 amino acids. The germline V gene has CDR1 KGHSY and CDR2 FQNENV. The CDR3 loop reads CASSQRSVWDSYGYTF. The CDR3 bases are TGTGCCAGCAGCCAAAGGTCCGTCTGGGACAGCTATGGCTACACCTTC. The full variable domain, with the rest looked up from reference TRBV16 and TRBJ1-2, is GEEVAQTPKHLVRGEGQKAKLYCAPIKGHSYVFWYQQVLKNEFKFLISFQNENVFDETGMPKERFSAKCLPNSPCSLEIQATKLEDSAVYFCASSQRSVWDSYGYTFGSGTRLTVV.

This clone has more than one count but fewer than ten. The chain couples TRBV18 to TRBJ1-5, with TRBD1 as a possible D gene (6 bases). The CDR3 runs to 17 residues. The V and J ends lost 1 base and 3 bases respectively, with 16 bases between them. In germline, CDR1 is KGHSH, CDR2 LQKENI. The CDR3: CASSPRPGHTSNQPQHF. The CDR3 nucleotides are TGTGCCAGCTCACCACGTCCGGGACATACCTCCAATCAGCCCCAGCATTTT.

This rearrangement joins TRBV11-2 to TRBJ2-5; 7 bases are a match to TRBD1. Germline lookup yields CDR1 SGHAT and CDR2 FQNNGV. With V trimmed by 6 bases and J by 1 base, 11 bases remained unmatched. The CDR3 consists of 16 residues. CDR3 sequence (DNA): TGTGCCAGCAGTAGACAGGGACAGAACCCCCAAGAGACCCAGTACTTC. It encodes CASSRQGQNPQETQYF.

The J gene is TRBJ1-1, the V gene TRBV28; TRBD1 is a possible D gene (6 bases). This CDR3 has 14 residues. CDR1 and CDR2 (germline): MDHEN, SYDVKM. V lost 6 bases, J lost 0 bases, and 11 bases lay in between. The CDR3 DNA reads TGTGCCAGCAGCTCAGGGGTTATGAACACTGAAGCTTTCTTT. Its protein is CASSSGVMNTEAFF.

The chain recombines TRBV4-3 with TRBJ2-5, with D perhaps matching TRBD1 (5 bases). V lost 0 bases, J lost 3 bases, and 8 bases lay in between. The length of the CDR3 is 14 residues. The germline gives CDR1 LGHNA, CDR2 YSLEER. This CDR3 reads CASSQDPGKETQYF. The CDR3 DNA is TGCGCCAGCAGCCAAGATCCAGGGAAAGAGACCCAGTACTTC.

The count of this clone is one. The V gene is TRBV3-1 (or the pseudogene TRBV3-2), the J gene TRBJ1-5; the D gene is possibly TRBD1 (6 bases). Germline V gene data show CDR1 as LGHDT and CDR2 as YNNKEL (reference sequence). V was shortened by 4 bases and J by 3 bases, with 10 bases between the two germline ends. This CDR3 contains 14 residues. The CDR3 loop reads CASSRDTLNQPQHF. Here the CDR3 DNA reads TGTGCCAGCAGCCGGGACACCCTCAATCAGCCCCAGCATTTT.

J is TRBJ2-5 and V is TRBV12-3 or TRBV12-4; D possibly corresponds to TRBD1 (6 bases). The V end lost 6 bases, the J end lost 2 bases, and 10 bases lay between the germline ends. This CDR3 comprises 13 residues. CDR3 bases: TGTGCCAGCAGCCTGGGGGCGCAAGAGACCCAGTACTTC. Its translation is CASSLGAQETQYF.

The rearrangement links TRBV4-1 to TRBJ1-6; TRBD1 aligns across 7 bases. Germline CDR1 reads MGHRA; CDR2 reads YSYEKL. The CDR3 runs 16 residues. V lost 4 bases and J lost 0; bases outside the gene matches: 3. CDR3 in DNA: TGCGCCAGCAGCCTAGGGACAGACTCCTATAATTCACCCCTCCACTTT. Translated, it gives CASSLGTDSYNSPLHF.

This chain uses TRBV24-1 with TRBJ2-1; tentative D call: TRBD2 (5 bases). The CDR3 length is 15 residues. CDR1 is KGHDR, CDR2 SFDVKD, per germline. V lost 1 base, J lost 6 bases, and 12 bases lay in between. The DNA for the CDR3 is TGTGCCACCAGTGATTTCAGATCTAGCATCAATGAGCAGTTCTTC. Amino acids: CATSDFRSSINEQFF.

The chain uses TRBV28 and TRBJ2-7; 14 bases are shared with TRBD2. CDR1 and CDR2 (germline): MDHEN, SYDVKM. V was pared by 11 bases and J by 3 bases, with 12 bases of the junction left unmatched. This CDR3 is built from 16 residues. The CDR3 bases are TGTGCCGTCTCGGGACTAGCGGGGGCCTCTTTCTACGAGCAGTACTTC. Its translation: CAVSGLAGASFYEQYF. The variable domain in full, with the rest retrieved from reference TRBV28 and TRBJ2-7, is DVKVTQSSRYLVKRTGEKVFLECVQDMDHENMFWYRQDPGLGLRLIYFSYDVKMKEKGDIPEGYSVSREKKERFSLILESASTNQTSMYLCAVSGLAGASFYEQYFGPGTRLTVT.

In DNA form, the CDR3 reads TGTGCCAGCAGTGAACGAGACGTCAGGAATGAAAAACTGTTTTTT. Protein: CASSERDVRNEKLFF. The chain combines TRBV6-1 with TRBJ1-4; D gene ambiguous. Trimming removed 2 bases from V and 5 bases from J, with 12 bases in between. Per the germline V gene, CDR1 is MNHNS and CDR2 is SASEGT. This CDR3 contains 15 residues.

The chain has TRBV27 and TRBJ2-7; 9 positions agree with TRBD1. The CDR3 consists of 14 residues. With V trimmed by 2 bases and J by 5 bases, 4 bases remained unmatched. Looked up from germline, CDR1 is MNHEY and CDR2 is SMNVEV (reference sequence). As DNA, the CDR3 is TGTGCCAGCAGTTTAGGACAGGGGAGCGACGAGCAGTACTTC. Translating gives CASSLGQGSDEQYF.

This chain links TRBV6-5 with TRBJ1-6; 9 nucleotides match TRBD1. This CDR3 comprises 15 residues. V gave up 7 bases and J gave up 7 bases; unmatched junction bases: 8. Germline V gene sequence: CDR1 MNHEY, CDR2 SVGAGI. CDR3 coding DNA: TGTGCCAGCACTCCACAGGGGGCGGGCAATTCACCCCTCCACTTT. As protein: CASTPQGAGNSPLHF.

This chain joins TRBV5-1 and TRBJ2-3, with D tentatively TRBD1 (6 bases). Germline assignment: CDR1 SGHRS and CDR2 YFSETQ. This CDR3 has 14 amino acids. With 2 bases removed from V and 8 bases from J, the gap between germline ends came to 15 bases. CDR3 nucleotide sequence: TGCGCCAGCAGCTTTGGGCAGGGGTTGCCTACGCAGTATTTT. The encoded protein is CASSFGQGLPTQYF.

This rearrangement joins TRBV12-5 to TRBJ2-1; D ambiguous. This CDR3 is 11 amino acids long. Germline V lookup: CDR1 LGHNT, CDR2 FRNRAP. V gave up 6 bases and J gave up 8 bases, with 8 bases separating them. CDR3 sequence: CASGSLDEQFF. The CDR3, as DNA: TGTGCTAGTGGGTCGCTAGATGAGCAGTTCTTC.

This chain links TRBV2 with TRBJ1-5; TRBD1 matches at 7 bases. The CDR3 runs 16 residues. J gave up 2 bases and V 1 base, and 5 bases lay outside the gene matches. The V gene's germline CDR1 is SNHLY and CDR2 FYNNEI. CDR3 region: CASSEVTTGGNQPQHF. The CDR3 DNA sequence: TGTGCCAGCAGTGAAGTGACAACAGGGGGCAATCAGCCCCAGCATTTT.

This chain uses TRBV24-1 with TRBJ1-5; D is possibly TRBD1 (5 bases). The CDR3 covers 16 residues. The germline gives CDR1 KGHDR, CDR2 SFDVKD. With 2 bases removed from V and 6 bases from J, the gap between germline ends came to 16 bases. The CDR3 coding sequence is TGTGCCACCAGTGATTCTAATCAGGGTACGAGTCAGCCCCAGCATTTT. Its translation: CATSDSNQGTSQPQHF.

The V call is TRBV9, the J call TRBJ2-1; D is perhaps TRBD1 (5 bases). The CDR3 totals 12 residues. The V end lost 8 bases, the J end lost 4 bases, and 10 bases lay between the germline ends. The germline CDR1 and CDR2 sequences are SGDLS and YYNGEE. The CDR3 sequence: CASGTGYNEQFF. In DNA, the CDR3 is TGTGCCAGTGGAACAGGATACAATGAGCAGTTCTTC.